The rows below give T cell receptor beta chains drawn from one sample of a study of Ad26.COV2.S vaccination and SARS-CoV-2 variants. Libraries were prepared by immunoSEQ multiplex PCR; TCRdb keeps only in-frame clonotypes and omits some of them. This sample has roughly 300,000 clones, with 75% to 90% found just once. The material sequenced was peripheral blood, taken in a trial of Ad26.COV2.S vaccine versus placebo. These receptors all stem from a person aged 18-65 years who received the Ad26.COV2.S COVID-19 vaccine or a placebo. CDR3s leave out the opening cysteine and the closing phenylalanine or tryptophan.

TRBJ1-5 TRBV19 ASTRDRGHYQPQH
TRBJ2-5 TRBV10-3 AIRASDRAKTQY
TRBJ2-1 TRBV14 ASSQEWGSNEQF
TRBJ2-1 TRBV29-1 SLAAGTGAYNEQF
TRBJ2-7 TRBV15 ATSRAGSSYEQY
TRBJ2-2 TRBV7-2 ASSLGNPGNTGELF
TRBJ2-5 TRBV9 ASSSGQGGETQY
TRBJ2-7 TRBV5-1 ASSLGGAGKSHEQY
TRBJ2-6 TRBV19 ASSWDLINSGANVLT
TRBJ2-5 TRBV6-6 ASRSPGGMQETQY
TRBJ2-2 TRBV5-1 ASSTGLAGGSRELF
TRBJ2-5 TRBV11-1 ASSYTAGLQETQY
TRBJ1-4 TRBV5-8 ASTARLRADEKLF
TRBJ2-1 TRBV12-5 ASGLGTGGLAGVDEQF
TRBJ2-1 TRBV4-1 ASSFRTSGSVNEQF
TRBJ2-2 TRBV18 ASSPGLAANTGELF
TRBJ2-7 TRBV7-2 ASSLAIVPEQY
TRBJ2-3 TRBV7-9 ASAGLAGYTDTQY
TRBJ1-2 TRBV20-1 SADDRAGYT
TRBJ1-6 TRBV6-5 ASLKGQHYNSPLH
TRBJ2-4 TRBV2 ASSEGFLAKNIQY
TRBJ2-7 TRBV2 ASSAEGQGISYEQY
TRBJ2-5 TRBV9 ASSEGLAGGQETQY
TRBJ1-2 TRBV4-1 ASSQDGDRAKRDYGYT
TRBJ1-2 TRBV6-2/TRBV6-3 ASSYSRLTAFYGYT
TRBJ2-7 TRBV5-6 ASSLPADNEQY
TRBJ1-2 TRBV10-3 AISEFPVLGQGEEGGYT
TRBJ2-7 TRBV29-1 SVQFPIGSYEQY
TRBJ1-5 TRBV4-3 ASSQDRGPQH
TRBJ1-2 TRBV25-1 ASSDRGYGYT